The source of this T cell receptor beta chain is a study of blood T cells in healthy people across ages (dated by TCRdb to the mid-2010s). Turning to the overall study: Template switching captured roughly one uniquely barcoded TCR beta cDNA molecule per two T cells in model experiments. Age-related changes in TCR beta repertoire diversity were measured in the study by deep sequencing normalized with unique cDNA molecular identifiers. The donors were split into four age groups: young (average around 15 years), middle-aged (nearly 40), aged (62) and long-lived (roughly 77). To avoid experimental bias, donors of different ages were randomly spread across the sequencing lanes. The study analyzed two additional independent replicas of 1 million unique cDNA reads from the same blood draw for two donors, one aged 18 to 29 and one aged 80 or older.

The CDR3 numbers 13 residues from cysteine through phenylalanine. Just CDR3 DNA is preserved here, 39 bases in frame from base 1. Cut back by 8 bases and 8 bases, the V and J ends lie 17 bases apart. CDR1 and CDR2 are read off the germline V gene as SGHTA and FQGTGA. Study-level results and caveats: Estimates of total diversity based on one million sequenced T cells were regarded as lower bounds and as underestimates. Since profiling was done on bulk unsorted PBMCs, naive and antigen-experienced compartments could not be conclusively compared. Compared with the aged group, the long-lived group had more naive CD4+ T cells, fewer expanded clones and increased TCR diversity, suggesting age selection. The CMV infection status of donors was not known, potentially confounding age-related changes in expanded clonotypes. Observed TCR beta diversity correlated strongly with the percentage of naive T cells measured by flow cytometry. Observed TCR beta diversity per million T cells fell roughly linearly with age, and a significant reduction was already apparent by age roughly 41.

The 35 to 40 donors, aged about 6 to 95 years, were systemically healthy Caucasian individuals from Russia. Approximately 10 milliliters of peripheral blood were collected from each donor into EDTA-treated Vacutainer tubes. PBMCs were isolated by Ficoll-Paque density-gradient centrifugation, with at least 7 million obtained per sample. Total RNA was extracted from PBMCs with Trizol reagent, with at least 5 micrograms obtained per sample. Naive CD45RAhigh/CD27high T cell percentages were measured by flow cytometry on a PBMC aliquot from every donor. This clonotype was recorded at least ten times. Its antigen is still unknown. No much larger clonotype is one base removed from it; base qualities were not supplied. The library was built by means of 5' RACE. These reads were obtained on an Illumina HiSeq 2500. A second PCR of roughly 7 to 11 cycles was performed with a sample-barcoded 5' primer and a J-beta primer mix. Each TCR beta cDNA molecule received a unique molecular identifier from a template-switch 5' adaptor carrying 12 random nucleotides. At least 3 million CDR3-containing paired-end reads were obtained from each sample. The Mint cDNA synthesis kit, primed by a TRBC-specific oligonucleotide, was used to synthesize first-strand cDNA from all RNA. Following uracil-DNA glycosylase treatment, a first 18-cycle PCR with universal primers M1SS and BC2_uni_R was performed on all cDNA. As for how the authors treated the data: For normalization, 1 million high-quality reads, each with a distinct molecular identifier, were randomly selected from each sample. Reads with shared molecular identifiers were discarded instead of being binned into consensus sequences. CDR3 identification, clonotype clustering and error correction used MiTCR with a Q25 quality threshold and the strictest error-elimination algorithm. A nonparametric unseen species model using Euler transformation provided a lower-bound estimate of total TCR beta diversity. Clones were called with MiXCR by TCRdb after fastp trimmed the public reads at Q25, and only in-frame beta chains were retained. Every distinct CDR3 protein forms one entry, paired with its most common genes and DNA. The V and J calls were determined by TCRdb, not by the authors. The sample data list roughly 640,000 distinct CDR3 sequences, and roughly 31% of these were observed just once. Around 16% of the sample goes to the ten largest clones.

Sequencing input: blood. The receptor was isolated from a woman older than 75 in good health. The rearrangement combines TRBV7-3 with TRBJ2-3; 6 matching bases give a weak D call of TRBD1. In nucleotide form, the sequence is TGTGCCAGCGGGGGCTCTCTTACCGGTACGCAGTATTTT. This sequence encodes CASGGSLTGTQYF.